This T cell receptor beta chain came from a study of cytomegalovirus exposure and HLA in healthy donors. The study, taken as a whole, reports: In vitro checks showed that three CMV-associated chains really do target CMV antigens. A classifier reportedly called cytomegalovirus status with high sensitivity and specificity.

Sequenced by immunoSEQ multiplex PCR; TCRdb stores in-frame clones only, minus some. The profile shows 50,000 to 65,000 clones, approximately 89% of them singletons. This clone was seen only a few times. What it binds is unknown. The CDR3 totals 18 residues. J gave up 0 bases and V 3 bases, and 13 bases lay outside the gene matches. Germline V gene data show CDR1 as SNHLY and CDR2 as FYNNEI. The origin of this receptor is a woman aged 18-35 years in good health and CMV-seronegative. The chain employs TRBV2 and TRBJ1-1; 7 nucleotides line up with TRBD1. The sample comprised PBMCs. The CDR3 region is CASSDTPLPGQLNTEAFF. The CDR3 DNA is TGTGCCAGCAGTGATACGCCTCTTCCGGGACAGTTGAACACTGAAGCTTTCTTT.